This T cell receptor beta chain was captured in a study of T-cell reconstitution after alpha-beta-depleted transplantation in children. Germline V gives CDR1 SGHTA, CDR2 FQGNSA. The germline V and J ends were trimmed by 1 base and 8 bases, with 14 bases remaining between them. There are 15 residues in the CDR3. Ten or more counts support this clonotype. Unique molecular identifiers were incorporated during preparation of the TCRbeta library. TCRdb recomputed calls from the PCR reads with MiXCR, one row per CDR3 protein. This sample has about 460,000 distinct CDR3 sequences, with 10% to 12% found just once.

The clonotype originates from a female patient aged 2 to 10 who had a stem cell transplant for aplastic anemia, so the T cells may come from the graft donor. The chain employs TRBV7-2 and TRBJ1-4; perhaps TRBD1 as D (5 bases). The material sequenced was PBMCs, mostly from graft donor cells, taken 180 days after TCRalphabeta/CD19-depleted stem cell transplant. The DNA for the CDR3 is TGTGCCAGCAGCTTAGAGTTAAGGGCAGGGGAAAAACTGTTTTTT. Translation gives CASSLELRAGEKLFF.